The clone carrying this T cell receptor beta chain was observed once. Other nucleotide sequences in the sample specify the same CDR3. This record belongs to a study of blood T cell repertoires in COVID-19. About the research overall: The United States, Italy and Spain provided the acute and convalescent COVID-19 samples. T cells, B-cell-depleted T cells, or PBMCs provided the cDNA or gDNA that served as material.

Seattle enrolled patients during active infection and tracked them longitudinally. Per the original methods: Nucleated cell counts were estimated from reference gene primer amplification. Clones were sequenced by immunoSEQ multiplex PCR, and TCRdb holds only the in-frame ones, with some missing. V and J calls and clone size are copied from that table; D and trimming were computed from the DNA. The sample has 200,000 to 250,000 clones; roughly 86% are singletons. Germline CDR1 SGHRS, CDR2 YFSETQ. The CDR3 contains 12 residues. V dropped 4 bases and J dropped 8 bases, with 9 bases sitting between them. This TCR derives from an elderly woman with COVID-19, enrolled during active disease. The sample was peripheral blood. The rearrangement links TRBV5-1 to TRBJ2-2, with D unresolved. CDR3 nucleotide sequence: TGCGCCAGCAGCCCAGGCATAGGGGAGCTGTTTTTT. Amino acids: CASSPGIGELFF.